The T cell receptor beta chain under discussion was sequenced for a study of T-cell memory formation after mild COVID-19. TCRdb itself ran the 5' RACE reads through MiXCR, one entry per CDR3 protein. The table has 400,000 or so distinct CDR3 sequences, 15% to 25% seen once; the top ten hold 7.5% to 9.5%. This clonotype was observed a few times. The CDR3 has 17 residues. The V and J ends lost 1 base and 2 bases, in that order; junction bases with no gene match: 5. Germline values: CDR1 SGHTA, CDR2 FQGNSA. V usage is TRBV7-2 and J usage is TRBJ2-3, with 11 bases identical to TRBD2. Specimen: PBMCs or a T cell subset sorted from them (not recorded which). This clonotype was sampled from an adult woman who had mild COVID-19 (a few samples of this study predate the infection). Cell type and time point are not known. The CDR3 region has the DNA TGTGCCAGCAGCTTAGGGCTAGCGGGAGGTACCACAGATACGCAGTATTTT. It is translated as CASSLGLAGGTTDTQYF.